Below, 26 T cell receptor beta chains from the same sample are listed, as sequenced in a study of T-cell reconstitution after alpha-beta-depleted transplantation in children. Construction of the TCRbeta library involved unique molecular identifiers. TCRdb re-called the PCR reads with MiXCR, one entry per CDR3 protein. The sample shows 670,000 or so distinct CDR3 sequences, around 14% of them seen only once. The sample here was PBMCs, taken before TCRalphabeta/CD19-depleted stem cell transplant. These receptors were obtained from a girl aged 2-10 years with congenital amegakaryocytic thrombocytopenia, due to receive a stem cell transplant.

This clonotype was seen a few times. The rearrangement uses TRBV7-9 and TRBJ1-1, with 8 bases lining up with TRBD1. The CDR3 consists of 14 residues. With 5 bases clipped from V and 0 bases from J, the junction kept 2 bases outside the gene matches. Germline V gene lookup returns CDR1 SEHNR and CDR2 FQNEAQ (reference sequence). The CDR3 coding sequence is TGTGCCAGCAGCACACAGGGGGTGAACACTGAAGCTTTCTTT. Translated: CASSTQGVNTEAFF.

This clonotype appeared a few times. CDR3 sequence: CASSLLGQSYNEQFF. CDR3 DNA: TGTGCCAGCAGTTTATTGGGACAGTCCTACAATGAGCAGTTCTTC. J is TRBJ2-1 and V is TRBV28; 7 positions match TRBD1. This CDR3 has 15 amino acids. J was trimmed by 1 base and V by 1 base; bases with no gene match: 1. Germline lookup yields CDR1 MDHEN and CDR2 SYDVKM.

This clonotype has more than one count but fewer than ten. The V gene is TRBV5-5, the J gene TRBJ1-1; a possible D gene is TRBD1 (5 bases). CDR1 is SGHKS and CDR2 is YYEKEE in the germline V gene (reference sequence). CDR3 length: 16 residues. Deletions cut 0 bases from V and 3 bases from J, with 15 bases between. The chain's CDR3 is CASSLAVALGDTEAFF. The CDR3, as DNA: TGTGCCAGCAGCTTGGCCGTAGCCTTAGGGGACACTGAAGCTTTCTTT. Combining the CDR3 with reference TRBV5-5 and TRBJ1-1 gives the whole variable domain DAGVTQSPTHLIKTRGQQVTLRCSPISGHKSVSWYQQVLGQGPQFIFQYYEKEERGRGNFPDRFSARQFPNYSSELNVNALLLGDSALYLCASSLAVALGDTEAFFGQGTRLTVV.

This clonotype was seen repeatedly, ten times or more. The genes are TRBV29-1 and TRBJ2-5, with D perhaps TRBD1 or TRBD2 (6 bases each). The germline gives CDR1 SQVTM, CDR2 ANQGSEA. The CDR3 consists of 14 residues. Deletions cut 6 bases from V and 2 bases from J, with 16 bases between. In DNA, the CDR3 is TGCAGCGTCACCGGGGGCAGTAAACAAGAGACCCAGTACTTC. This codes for CSVTGGSKQETQYF.

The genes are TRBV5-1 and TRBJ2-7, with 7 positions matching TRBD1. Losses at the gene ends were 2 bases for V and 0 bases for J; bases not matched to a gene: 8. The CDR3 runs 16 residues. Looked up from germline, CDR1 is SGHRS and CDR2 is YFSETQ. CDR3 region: CASSFDRESPSYEQYF. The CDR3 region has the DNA TGCGCCAGCAGCTTTGACAGGGAATCCCCCTCCTACGAGCAGTACTTC.

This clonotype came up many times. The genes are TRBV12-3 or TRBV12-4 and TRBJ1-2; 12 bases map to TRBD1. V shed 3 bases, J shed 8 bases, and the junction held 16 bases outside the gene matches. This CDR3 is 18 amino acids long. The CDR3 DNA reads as TGTGCCAGCAGTTTTAGAGTGGGCCGGGACAGGGGGCGGGAAGGCTACACCTTC. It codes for CASSFRVGRDRGREGYTF.

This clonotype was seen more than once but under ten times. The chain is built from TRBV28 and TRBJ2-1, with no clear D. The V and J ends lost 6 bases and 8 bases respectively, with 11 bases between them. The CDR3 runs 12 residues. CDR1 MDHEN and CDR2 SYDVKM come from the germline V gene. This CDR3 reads CASSLSVDEQFF. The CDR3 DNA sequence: TGTGCCAGCAGCCTTAGTGTGGATGAGCAGTTCTTC.

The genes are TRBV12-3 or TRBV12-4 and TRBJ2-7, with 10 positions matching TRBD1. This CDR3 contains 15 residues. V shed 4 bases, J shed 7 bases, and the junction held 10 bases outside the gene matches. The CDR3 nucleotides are TGTGCCAGCAGTTGGCTCGGGACAGGGGTTGGAGAGCAGTACTTC. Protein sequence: CASSWLGTGVGEQYF.

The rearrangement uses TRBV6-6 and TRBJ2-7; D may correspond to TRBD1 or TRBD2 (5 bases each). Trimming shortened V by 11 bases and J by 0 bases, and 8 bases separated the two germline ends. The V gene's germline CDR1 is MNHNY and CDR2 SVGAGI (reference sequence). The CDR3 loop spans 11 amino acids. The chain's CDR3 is CAAGTSYEQYF. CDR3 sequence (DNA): TGTGCCGCAGGGACCTCCTACGAGCAGTACTTC.

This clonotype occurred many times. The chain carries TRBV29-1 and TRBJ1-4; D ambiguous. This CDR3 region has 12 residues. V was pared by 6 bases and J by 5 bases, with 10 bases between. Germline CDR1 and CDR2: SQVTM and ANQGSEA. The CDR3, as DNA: TGCAGCGTAGAGGACGGCAATGAAAAACTGTTTTTT. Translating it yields CSVEDGNEKLFF.

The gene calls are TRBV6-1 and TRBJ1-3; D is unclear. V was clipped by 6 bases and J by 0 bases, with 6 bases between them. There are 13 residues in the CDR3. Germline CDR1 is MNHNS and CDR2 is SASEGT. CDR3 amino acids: CASRTVSGNTIYF. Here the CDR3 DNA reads TGTGCCAGCAGAACAGTCTCTGGAAACACCATATATTTT.

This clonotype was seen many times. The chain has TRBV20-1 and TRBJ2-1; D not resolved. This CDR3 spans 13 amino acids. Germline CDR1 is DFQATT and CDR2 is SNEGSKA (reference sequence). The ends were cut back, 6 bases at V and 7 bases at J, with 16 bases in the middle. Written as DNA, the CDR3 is TGCAGTGCCCCTCGTAAAGTTGGGAATGAGCAGTTCTTC. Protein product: CSAPRKVGNEQFF.

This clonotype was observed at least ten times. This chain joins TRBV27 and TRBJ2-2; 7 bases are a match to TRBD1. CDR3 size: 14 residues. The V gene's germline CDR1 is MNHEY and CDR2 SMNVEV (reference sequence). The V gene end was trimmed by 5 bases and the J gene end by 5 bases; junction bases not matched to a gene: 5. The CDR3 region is CASSPRQGTGELFF. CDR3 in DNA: TGTGCCAGCAGTCCTCGACAGGGAACCGGGGAGCTGTTTTTT.

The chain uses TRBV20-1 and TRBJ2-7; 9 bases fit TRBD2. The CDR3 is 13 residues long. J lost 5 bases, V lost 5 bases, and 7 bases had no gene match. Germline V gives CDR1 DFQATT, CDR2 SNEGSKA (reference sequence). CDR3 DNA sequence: TGCAGTGCTGGGGGACTAGCAATAAACGAGCAGTACTTC. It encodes CSAGGLAINEQYF.

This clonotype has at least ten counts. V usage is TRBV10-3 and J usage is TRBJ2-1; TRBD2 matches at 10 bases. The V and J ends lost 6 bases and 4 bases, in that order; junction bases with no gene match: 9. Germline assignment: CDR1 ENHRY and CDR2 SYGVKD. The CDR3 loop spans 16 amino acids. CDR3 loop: CAIRRHLAGGYNEQFF. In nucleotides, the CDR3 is TGTGCCATCAGGCGGCACTTAGCGGGAGGATACAATGAGCAGTTCTTC.

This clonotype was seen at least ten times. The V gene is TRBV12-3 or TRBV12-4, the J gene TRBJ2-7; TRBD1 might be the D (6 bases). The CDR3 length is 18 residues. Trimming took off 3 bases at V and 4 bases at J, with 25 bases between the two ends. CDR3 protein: CASSFSVRHSGERYEQYF. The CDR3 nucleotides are TGTGCCAGCAGTTTCTCGGTACGACACTCAGGGGAGAGATACGAGCAGTACTTC.

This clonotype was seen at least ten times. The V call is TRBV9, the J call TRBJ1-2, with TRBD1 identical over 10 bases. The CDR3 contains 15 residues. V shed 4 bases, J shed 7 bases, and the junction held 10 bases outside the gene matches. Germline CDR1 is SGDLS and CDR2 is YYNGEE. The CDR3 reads CASSSQGTGVGGYTF. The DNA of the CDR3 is TGTGCCAGCAGCTCCCAGGGGACAGGGGTAGGTGGCTACACCTTC.

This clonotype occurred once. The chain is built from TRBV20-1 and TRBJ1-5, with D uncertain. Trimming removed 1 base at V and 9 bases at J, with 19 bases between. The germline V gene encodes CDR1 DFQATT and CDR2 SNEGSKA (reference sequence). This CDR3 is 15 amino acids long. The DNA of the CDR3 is TGCAGTGCTAGAGCCGAACAAGTCCCCGGAAGGCCCCAGCATTTT. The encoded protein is CSARAEQVPGRPQHF.

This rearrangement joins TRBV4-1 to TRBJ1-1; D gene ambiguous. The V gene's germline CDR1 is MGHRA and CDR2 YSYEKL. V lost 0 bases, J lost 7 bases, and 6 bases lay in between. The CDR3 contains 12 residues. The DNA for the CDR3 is TGCGCCAGCAGCCAAGACTACGGTGAAGCTTTCTTT. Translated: CASSQDYGEAFF.

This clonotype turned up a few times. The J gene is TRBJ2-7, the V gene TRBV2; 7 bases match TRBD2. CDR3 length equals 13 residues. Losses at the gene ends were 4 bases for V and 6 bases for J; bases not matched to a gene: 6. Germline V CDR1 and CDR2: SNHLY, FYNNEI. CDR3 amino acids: CASSGGRGSEQYF. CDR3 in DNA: TGTGCCAGCAGTGGCGGGAGAGGGAGCGAGCAGTACTTC.

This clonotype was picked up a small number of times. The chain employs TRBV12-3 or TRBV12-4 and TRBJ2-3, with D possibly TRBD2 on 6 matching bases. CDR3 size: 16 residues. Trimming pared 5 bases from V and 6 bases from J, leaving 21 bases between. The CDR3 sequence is CASSPPRGAEGDTQYF. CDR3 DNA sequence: TGTGCCAGCAGTCCGCCGCGTGGGGCGGAGGGGGATACGCAGTATTTT.

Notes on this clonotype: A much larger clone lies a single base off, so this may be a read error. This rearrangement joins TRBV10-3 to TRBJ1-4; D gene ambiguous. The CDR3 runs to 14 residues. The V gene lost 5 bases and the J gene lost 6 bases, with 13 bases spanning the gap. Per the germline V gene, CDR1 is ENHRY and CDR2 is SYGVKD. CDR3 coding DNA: TGTGCCATCAGTCGTTCCGAGGGCCATGAAAAACTGTTTTTT. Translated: CAISRSEGHEKLFF.

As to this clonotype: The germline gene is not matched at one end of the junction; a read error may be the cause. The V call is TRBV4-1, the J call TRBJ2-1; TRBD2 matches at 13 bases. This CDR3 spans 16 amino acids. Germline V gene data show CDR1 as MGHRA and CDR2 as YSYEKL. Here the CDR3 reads CAGSQGGLAGAYEQFF. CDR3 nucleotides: TGCGCCGGCAGCCAAGGTGGACTAGCGGGAGCCTATGAGCAGTTCTTC.

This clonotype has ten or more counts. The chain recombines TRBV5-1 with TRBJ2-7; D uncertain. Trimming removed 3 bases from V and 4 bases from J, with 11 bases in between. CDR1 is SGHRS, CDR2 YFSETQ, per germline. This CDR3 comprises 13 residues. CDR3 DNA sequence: TGCGCCAGCAGCTCCCCCATGGATTACGAGCAGTACTTC. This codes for CASSSPMDYEQYF. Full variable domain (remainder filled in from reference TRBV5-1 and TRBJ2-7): KAGVTQTPRYLIKTRGQQVTLSCSPISGHRSVSWYQQTPGQGLQFLFEYFSETQRNKGNFPGRFSGRQFSNSRSEMNVSTLELGDSALYLCASSSPMDYEQYFGPGTRLTVT.

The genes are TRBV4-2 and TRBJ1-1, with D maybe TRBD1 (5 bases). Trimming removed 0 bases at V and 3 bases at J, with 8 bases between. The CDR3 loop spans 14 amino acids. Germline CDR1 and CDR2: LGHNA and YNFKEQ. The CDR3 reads CASSQEGVDTEAFF. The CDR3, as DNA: TGTGCCAGCAGCCAAGAAGGGGTTGACACTGAAGCTTTCTTT.

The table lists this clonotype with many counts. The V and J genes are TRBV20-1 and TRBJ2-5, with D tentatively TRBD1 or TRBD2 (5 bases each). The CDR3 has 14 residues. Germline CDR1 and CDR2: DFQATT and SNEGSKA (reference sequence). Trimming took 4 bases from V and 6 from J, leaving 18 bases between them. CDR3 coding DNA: TGCAGTGCTAATCCCGGGGCTAGCAGGAAGACCCAGTACTTC. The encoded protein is CSANPGASRKTQYF.